Below, 13 T cell receptor beta chains from the same sample are listed, as sequenced in a study of patients and donors after allogeneic stem cell transplantation. One entry per CDR3 protein results from TCRdb running MiXCR on the RT-PCR reads. This table holds about a million distinct CDR3 sequences, approximately 19% found once. The material sequenced was blood, either unsorted or a sorted T cell fraction (not recorded which). The receptors derive from a human donor who was either an allogeneic HSCT recipient or a stem cell or donor lymphocyte infusion donor (not recorded which). It is not recorded whose cells these are; they may come from a transplant donor.

This clonotype has a handful of counts. The CDR3 coding sequence is TGTGCCAGCAGCCAAGGAATGATGAACACTGAAGCTTTCTTT. Translated, it gives CASSQGMMNTEAFF. The V call is TRBV3-1, the J call TRBJ1-1, with unresolved D. V was shortened by 1 base and J by 0 bases, with 6 bases between the two germline ends. This CDR3 has 14 residues. Per germline, CDR1 LGHDT and CDR2 YNNKEL (reference sequence).

This clonotype was observed a few times. The CDR3 DNA reads as TGTGCCAGCAGTTACGATGACAGGAACTATGGCTACACCTTC. It specifies CASSYDDRNYGYTF. This rearrangement joins TRBV6-5 to TRBJ1-2, with D possibly being TRBD1 (6 bases). Between the trimmed V and J ends, which lost 2 bases and 2 bases, there was a span of 9 bases. This CDR3 has 14 residues. Germline V lookup: CDR1 MNHEY, CDR2 SVGAGI.

The chain carries TRBV20-1 and TRBJ1-2, with 7 bases that match TRBD1. The J segment lost 7 bases and the V segment lost 3 bases, leaving 11 bases of the junction unmatched. CDR1 DFQATT and CDR2 SNEGSKA come from the germline V gene (reference sequence). The length of the CDR3 is 14 residues. As DNA, the CDR3 is TGCAGTGCTAGTAGAACAGGGGCTCCCTTTGGCTACACCTTC. The encoded protein is CSASRTGAPFGYTF.

This clonotype was observed a few times. The chain links TRBV11-1 to TRBJ2-7; 14 nucleotides match TRBD2. CDR3 length: 19 amino acids. The germline V gene encodes CDR1 SGHAT and CDR2 FQDESV (reference sequence). V shed 0 bases, J shed 2 bases, and the junction held 9 bases outside the gene matches. The CDR3 DNA reads TGTGCCAGCAGCTTAGCGAGACCGGGACTAGCGGGGGTGCCCTACGAGCAGTACTTC. Amino acid sequence: CASSLARPGLAGVPYEQYF.

This clonotype was counted at least ten times. The chain has TRBV29-1 and TRBJ2-1; 7 bases line up with TRBD2. The germline gives CDR1 SQVTM, CDR2 ANQGSEA. CDR3 length equals 13 residues. J lost 8 bases, V lost 6 bases, and 10 bases had no gene match. CDR3 region: CSVQAGLFDEQFF. The CDR3 DNA sequence: TGCAGCGTCCAAGCGGGGCTCTTCGATGAGCAGTTCTTC.

V usage is TRBV2 and J usage is TRBJ1-3, with TRBD1 as a possible D gene (5 bases). The germline gives CDR1 SNHLY, CDR2 FYNNEI. The CDR3 totals 14 residues. Trimming stripped 3 bases from V and 1 base from J, with 7 bases between. CDR3 loop: CASSDAGSGNTIYF. The CDR3 DNA follows: TGTGCCAGCAGTGATGCAGGGTCTGGAAACACCATATATTTT.

This clonotype turned up a few times. The chain has TRBV20-1 and TRBJ2-7; either TRBD1 or TRBD2 may fit D (6 bases each). There are 14 residues in the CDR3. Germline CDR1 DFQATT, CDR2 SNEGSKA (reference sequence). The germline V and J ends were trimmed by 0 bases and 3 bases, with 12 bases remaining between them. CDR3 in amino acids: CSAREQGGGYEQYF. CDR3 in DNA: TGCAGTGCTAGAGAACAGGGAGGTGGCTACGAGCAGTACTTC.

This clonotype came up a few times. This chain uses TRBV24-1 with TRBJ2-7; TRBD2 matches 8 bases. The CDR3 is 15 amino acids. In germline, CDR1 is KGHDR, CDR2 SFDVKD. V gave up 3 bases and J gave up 6 bases; unmatched junction bases: 9. The CDR3 region is CATSDTGRADPEQYF. As DNA, the CDR3 is TGTGCCACCAGTGATACCGGGAGGGCCGACCCCGAGCAGTACTTC.

The chain couples TRBV3-1 to TRBJ2-1, with a possible D match to TRBD2 (6 bases). The CDR3 is 16 residues long. V was trimmed by 4 bases and J by 8 bases, leaving 21 bases between them. Germline values: CDR1 LGHDT, CDR2 YNNKEL (reference sequence). Written as DNA, the CDR3 is TGTGCCAGCAGCCTACGAGCGGGCAGACTAAGGGATGAGCAGTTCTTC. Protein product: CASSLRAGRLRDEQFF.

The chain joins TRBV20-1 to TRBJ2-1; D perhaps matches TRBD2 (5 bases). Germline CDR1 DFQATT, CDR2 SNEGSKA (reference sequence). With 3 bases removed from V and 1 base from J, the gap between germline ends came to 13 bases. This CDR3 region has 15 residues. The CDR3 nucleotides read TGCAGTGCTAGTGGCCTAGCCGTTTCCTACAATGAGCAGTTCTTC. Translation gives CSASGLAVSYNEQFF.

This clonotype has a handful of counts. The CDR3 region has the DNA TGCAGCGTCAGCGGGAGAGATAGCTACGAGCAGTACTTC. Its translation: CSVSGRDSYEQYF. The V call is TRBV29-1, the J call TRBJ2-7; 8 bases match TRBD2. CDR3 length: 13 amino acids. V trimming: 6 bases; J trimming: 3 bases; junction bases outside the gene matches: 7. Per germline, CDR1 SQVTM and CDR2 ANQGSEA.

The V gene is TRBV25-1, the J gene TRBJ1-3; no reliable D call. CDR1 is MGHDK and CDR2 is SYGVNS in the germline V gene. V lost 1 base to trimming and J lost 4 bases, with 11 bases between them. The CDR3 runs to 15 residues. Here the CDR3 reads CASSEWRVGGNTIYF. The CDR3 nucleotides are TGTGCCAGCAGTGAATGGCGGGTGGGAGGAAACACCATATATTTT.

V gene TRBV5-6 combines with J gene TRBJ2-5, with TRBD1 matching 11 bases. The germline V gene encodes CDR1 SGHDT and CDR2 YYEEEE. Trimming took 5 bases from V and 3 from J; bases not matched to a gene: 3. The CDR3 extends over 14 amino acids. The CDR3 region is CASSRTGGEETQYF. CDR3 in DNA: TGTGCCAGCAGTAGGACAGGGGGCGAAGAGACCCAGTACTTC.